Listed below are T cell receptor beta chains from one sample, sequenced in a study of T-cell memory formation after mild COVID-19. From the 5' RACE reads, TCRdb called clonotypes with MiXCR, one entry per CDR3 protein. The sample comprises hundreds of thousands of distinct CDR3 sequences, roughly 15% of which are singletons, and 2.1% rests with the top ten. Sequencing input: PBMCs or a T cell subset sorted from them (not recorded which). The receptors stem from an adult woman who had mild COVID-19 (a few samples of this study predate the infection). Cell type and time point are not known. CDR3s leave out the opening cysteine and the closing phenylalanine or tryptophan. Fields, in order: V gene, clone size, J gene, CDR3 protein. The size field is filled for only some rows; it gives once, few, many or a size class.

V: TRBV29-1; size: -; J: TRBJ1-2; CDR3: SVEYGYT
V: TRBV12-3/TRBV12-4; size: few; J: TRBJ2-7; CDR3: ASSRTLGGSGRSYEQY
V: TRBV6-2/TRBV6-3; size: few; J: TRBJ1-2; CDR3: ASSYAGGFDGYT
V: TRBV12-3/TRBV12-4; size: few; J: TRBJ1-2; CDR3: ASSTQQQGYT
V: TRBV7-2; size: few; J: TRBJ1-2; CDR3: ASSLDRSRYGYT
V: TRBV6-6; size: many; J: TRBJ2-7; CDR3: ASSYDETSGRSEQY
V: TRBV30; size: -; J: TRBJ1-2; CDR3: AWRGQGFGYT
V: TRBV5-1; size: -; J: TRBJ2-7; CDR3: ASYTGTGASYEQY
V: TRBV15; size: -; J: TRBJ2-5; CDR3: ATSRGGTQY
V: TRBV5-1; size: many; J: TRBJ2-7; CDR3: ASSPRTGADEQY
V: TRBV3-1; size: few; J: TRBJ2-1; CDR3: ASSQGGERGRQF
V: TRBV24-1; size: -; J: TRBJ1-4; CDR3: ATSEPTGGDEKLF
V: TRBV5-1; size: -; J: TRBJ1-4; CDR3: ASSLVGDDEKLF
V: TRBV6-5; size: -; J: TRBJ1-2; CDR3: ASSYSRQGVGYT
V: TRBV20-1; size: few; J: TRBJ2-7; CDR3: SASPGTRVSGEQY
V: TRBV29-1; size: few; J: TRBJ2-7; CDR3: SVRDRAGYEQY
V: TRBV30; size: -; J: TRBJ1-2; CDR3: AWSVGQGVFESHGYT